This T cell receptor beta chain was obtained from a study of cytomegalovirus exposure and HLA in healthy donors. Study at large: Membership in the Caucasian-associated ancestry cluster was found for around four fifths of about 430 genotyped donors.

CDR1 is SGHRS, CDR2 YFSETQ, per germline. V trimming: 5 bases; J trimming: 4 bases; junction bases outside the gene matches: 5. The CDR3 is made up of 14 amino acids. 60 Vbeta and 13 Jbeta primers were used in PCR. Methods used by the authors: Unique TCR beta chains totaled some 80 million in a later count, with roughly 10 million of them shared. Here immunoSEQ multiplex PCR was the method, and the copy in TCRdb shows in-frame clones only, minus some. V and J calls and clone size are copied from that table; D and trimming were computed from the DNA. The top ten hold less than 2.5% of the sample, which has over 150,000 clones, 75% to 90% seen once. This clone has a handful of counts. Antigen: not known. The study, taken as a whole, reports: Most likely, a cluster of highly shared sequence variants arose as a sequencing artifact.

The V gene is TRBV5-1, the J gene TRBJ2-2; 7 bases align to TRBD1. The source is a male donor in good health and CMV-seronegative. Sequencing used PBMCs. CDR3 nucleotides: TGCGCCAGCAGAGAGGGGGCGGGCACCGGGGAGCTGTTTTTT. Translating gives CASREGAGTGELFF.